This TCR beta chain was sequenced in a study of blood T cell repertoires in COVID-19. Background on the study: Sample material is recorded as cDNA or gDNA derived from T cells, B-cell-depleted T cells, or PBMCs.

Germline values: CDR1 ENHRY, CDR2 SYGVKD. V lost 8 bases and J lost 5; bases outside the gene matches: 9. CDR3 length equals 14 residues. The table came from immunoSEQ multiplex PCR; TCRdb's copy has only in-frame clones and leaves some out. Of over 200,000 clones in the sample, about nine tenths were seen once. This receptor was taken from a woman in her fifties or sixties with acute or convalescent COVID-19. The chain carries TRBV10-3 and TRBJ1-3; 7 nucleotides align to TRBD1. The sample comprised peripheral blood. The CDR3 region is CAIGERGGRNTIYF. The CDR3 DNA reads TGTGCCATCGGCGAGCGAGGGGGCAGAAACACCATATATTTT.